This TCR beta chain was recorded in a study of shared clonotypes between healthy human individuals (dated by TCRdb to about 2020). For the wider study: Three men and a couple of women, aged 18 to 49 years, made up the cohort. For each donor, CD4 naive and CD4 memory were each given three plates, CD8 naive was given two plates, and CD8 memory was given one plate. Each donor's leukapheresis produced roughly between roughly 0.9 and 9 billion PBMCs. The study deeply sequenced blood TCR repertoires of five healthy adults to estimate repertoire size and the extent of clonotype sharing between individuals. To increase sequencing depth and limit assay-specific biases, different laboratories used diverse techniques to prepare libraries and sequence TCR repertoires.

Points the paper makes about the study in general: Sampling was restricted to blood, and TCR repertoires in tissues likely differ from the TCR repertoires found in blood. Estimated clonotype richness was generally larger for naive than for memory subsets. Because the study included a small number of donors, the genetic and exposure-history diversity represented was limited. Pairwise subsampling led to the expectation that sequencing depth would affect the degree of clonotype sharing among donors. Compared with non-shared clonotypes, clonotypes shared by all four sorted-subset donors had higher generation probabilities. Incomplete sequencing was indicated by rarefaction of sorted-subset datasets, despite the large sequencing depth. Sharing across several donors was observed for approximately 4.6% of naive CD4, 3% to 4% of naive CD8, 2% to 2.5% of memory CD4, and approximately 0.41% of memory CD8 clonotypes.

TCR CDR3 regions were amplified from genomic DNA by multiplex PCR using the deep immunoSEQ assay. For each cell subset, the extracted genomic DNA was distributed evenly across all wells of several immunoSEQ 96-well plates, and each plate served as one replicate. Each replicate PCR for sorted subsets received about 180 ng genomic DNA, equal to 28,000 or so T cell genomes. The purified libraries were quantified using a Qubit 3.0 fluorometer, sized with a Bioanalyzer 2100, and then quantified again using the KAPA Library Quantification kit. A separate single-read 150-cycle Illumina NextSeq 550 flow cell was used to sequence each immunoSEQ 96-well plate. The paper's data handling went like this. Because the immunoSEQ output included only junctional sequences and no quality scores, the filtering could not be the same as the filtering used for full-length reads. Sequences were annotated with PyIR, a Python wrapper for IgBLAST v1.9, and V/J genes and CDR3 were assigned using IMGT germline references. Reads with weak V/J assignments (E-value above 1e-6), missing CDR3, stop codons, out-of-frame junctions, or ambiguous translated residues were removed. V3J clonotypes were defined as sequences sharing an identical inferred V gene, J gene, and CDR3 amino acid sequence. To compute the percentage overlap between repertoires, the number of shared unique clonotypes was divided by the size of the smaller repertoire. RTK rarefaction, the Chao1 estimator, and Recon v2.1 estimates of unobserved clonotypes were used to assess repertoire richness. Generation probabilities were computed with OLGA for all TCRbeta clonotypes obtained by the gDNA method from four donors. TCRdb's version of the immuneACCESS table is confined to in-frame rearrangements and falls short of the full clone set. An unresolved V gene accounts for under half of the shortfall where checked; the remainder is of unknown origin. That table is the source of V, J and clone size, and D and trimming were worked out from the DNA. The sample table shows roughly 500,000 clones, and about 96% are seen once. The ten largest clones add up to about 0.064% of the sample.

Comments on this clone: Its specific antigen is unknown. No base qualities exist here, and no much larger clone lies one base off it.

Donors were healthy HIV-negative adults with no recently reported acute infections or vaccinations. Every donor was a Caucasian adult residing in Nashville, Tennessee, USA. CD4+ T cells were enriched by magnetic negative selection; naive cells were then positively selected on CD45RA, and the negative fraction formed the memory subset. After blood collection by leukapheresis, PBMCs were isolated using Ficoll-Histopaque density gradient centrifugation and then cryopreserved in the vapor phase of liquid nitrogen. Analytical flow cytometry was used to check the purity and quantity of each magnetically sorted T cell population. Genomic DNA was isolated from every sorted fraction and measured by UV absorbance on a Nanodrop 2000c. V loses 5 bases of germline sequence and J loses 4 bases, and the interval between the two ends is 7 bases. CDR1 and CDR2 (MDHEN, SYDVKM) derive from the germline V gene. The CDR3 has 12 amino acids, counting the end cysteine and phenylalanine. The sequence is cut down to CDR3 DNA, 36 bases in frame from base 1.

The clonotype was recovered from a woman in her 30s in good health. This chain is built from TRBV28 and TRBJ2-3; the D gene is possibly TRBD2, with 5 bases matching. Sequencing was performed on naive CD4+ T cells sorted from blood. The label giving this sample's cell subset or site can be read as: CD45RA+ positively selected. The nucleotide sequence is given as TGTGCCAGCAGTCCGCGGGCAGATACGCAGTATTTT. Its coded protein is CASSPRADTQYF.